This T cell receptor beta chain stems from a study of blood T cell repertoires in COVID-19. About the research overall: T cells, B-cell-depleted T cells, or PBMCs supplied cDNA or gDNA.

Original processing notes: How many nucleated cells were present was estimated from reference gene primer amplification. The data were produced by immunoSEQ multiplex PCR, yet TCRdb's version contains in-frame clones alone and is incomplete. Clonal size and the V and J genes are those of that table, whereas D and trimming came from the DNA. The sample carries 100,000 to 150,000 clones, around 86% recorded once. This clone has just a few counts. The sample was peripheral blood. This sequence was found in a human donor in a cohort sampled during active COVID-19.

CDR3 sequence: CAWSVRRGEQFF. The CDR3 DNA reads TGTGCCTGGAGTGTGAGAAGGGGTGAGCAGTTCTTC. The chain has TRBV30 and TRBJ2-1, with D perhaps matching TRBD1 (5 bases). The V gene lost 0 bases and the J gene lost 9 bases, with 9 bases spanning the gap. The CDR3 totals 12 residues. Germline CDR1 is GTSNPN and CDR2 is SVGIG (reference sequence). Variable domain in full (rest from reference TRBV30 and TRBJ2-1): SQTIHQWPATLVQPVGSPLSLECTVEGTSNPNLYWYRQAAGRGLQLLFYSVGIGQISSEVPQNLSASRPQDRQFILSSKKLLLSDSGFYLCAWSVRRGEQFFGPGTRLTVL.